This entry features one T cell receptor (beta chain) sequence. The antigen remains unidentified. Produced via immunoSEQ multiplex PCR; TCRdb's table is partial and in-frame only. Here the sample spans several thousand clones, approximately 90% being singletons. This entry is derived from a study of chemoradiotherapy in HPV16-positive cancers. Study-wide results and caveats: Only a couple of HPV16-positive patients supplied the functional HPV-specificity definition.

The CDR3 length is 13 residues. Germline assignment: CDR1 SNHLY and CDR2 FYNNEI. Trimming shortened V by 3 bases and J by 6 bases, and 11 bases separated the two germline ends. The source of this sequence is a human donor with HPV-associated anogenital cancer. The material sequenced was tumor tissue, taken from a patient who underwent chemoradiotherapy. The chain recombines TRBV2 with TRBJ1-1; a weak D match, TRBD1 (5 bases). DNA for the CDR3: TGTGCCAGCAGTGAGGTCAGGGAGGCTGAAGCTTTCTTT. This gives the protein CASSEVREAEAFF.